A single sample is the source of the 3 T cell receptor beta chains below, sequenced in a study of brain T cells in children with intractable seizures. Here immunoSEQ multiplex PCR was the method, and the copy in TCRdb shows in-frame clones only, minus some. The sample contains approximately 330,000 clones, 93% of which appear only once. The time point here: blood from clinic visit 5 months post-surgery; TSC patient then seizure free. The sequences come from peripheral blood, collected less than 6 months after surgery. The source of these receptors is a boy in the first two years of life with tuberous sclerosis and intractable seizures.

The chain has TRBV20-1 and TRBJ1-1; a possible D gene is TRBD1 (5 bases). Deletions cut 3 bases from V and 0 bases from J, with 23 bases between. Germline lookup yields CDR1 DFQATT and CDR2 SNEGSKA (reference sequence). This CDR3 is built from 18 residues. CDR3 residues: CSASGPYPGPQLNTEAFF. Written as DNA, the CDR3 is TGCAGTGCTAGTGGGCCTTATCCGGGGCCGCAATTGAACACTGAAGCTTTCTTT.

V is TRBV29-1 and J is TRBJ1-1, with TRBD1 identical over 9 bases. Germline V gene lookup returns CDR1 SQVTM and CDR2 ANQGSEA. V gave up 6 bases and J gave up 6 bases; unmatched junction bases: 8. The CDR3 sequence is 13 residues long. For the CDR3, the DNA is TGCAGCGTCCAGACAGGGGGGAGCCCTGAAGCTTTCTTT. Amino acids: CSVQTGGSPEAFF. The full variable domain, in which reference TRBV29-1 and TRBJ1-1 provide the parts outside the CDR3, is SAVISQKPSRDICQRGTSLTIQCQVDSQVTMMFWYRQQPGQSLTLIATANQGSEATYESGFVIDKFPISRPNLTFSTLTVSNMSPEDSSIYLCSVQTGGSPEAFFGQGTRLTVV.

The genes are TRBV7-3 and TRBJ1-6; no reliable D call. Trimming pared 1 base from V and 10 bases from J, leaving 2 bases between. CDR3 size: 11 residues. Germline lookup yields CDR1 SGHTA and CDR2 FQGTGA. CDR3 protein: CASSLRSPLHF. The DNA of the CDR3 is TGTGCCAGCAGCTTAAGATCACCCCTCCACTTT.